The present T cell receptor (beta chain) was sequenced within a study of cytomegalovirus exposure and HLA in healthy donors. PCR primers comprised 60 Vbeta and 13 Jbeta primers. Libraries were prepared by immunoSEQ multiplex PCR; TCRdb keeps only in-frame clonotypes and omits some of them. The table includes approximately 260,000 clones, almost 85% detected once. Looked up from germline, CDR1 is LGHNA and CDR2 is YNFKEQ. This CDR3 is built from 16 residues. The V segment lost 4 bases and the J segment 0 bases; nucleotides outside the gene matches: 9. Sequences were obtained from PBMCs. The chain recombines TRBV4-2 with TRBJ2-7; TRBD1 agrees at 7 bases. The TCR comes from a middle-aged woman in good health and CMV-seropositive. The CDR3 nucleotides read TGTGCCAGCAGCCCCGGACAGGCGTCGAGCTCCTACGAGCAGTACTTC. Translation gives CASSPGQASSSYEQYF.